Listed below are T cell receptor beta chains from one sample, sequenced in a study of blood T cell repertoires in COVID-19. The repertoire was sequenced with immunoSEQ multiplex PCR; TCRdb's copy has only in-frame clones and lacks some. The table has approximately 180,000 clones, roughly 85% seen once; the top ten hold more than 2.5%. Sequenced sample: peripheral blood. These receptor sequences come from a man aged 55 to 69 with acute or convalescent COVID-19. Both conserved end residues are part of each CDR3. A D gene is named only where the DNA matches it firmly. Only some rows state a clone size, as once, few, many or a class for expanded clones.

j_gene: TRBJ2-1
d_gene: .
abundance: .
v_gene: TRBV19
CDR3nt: TGTGCCAGTAGTACTTCTAGAAAGAACTACAATGAGCAGTTCTTC
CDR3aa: CASSTSRKNYNEQFF

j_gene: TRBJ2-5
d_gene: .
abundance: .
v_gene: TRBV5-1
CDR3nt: TGCGCCAGCAGCTTGGTAGGCGGTCAAGAGACCCAGTACTTC
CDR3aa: CASSLVGGQETQYF

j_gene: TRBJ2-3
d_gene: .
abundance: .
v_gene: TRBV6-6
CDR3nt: TGTGCCAGCAGCCCCCCGAGCGGCTATAGCACAGATACGCAGTATTTT
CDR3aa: CASSPPSGYSTDTQYF

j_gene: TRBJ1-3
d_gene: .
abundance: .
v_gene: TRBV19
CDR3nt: TGTGCCAGTAGTATAGAGGGACTCTCTGGAAACACCATATATTTT
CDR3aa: CASSIEGLSGNTIYF

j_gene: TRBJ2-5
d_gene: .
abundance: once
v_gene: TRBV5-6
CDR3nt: TGTGCCAGCAGCTACCGGTCACAAGAGACCCAGTACTTC
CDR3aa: CASSYRSQETQYF

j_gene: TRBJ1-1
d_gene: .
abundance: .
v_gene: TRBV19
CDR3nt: TGTGCCAGTAGTATGTCAGTGAACACTGAAGCTTTCTTT
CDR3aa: CASSMSVNTEAFF

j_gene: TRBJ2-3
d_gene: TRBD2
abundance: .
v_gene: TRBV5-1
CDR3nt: TGCGCCAGCAGCCTCGACGGGACTAGCGGCACAGATACGCAGTATTTT
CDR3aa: CASSLDGTSGTDTQYF

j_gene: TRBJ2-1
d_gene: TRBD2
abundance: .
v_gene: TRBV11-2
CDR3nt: TGTGCCAGCAGCTTGCAATCTAGCGGGAGGGCAAATGAGCAGTTCTTC
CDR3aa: CASSLQSSGRANEQFF

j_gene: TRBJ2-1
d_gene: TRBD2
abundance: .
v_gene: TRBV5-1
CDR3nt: TGCGCCAGCAGCACGGGGACTAGCGGGAGTTGGAGTGAGCAGTTCTTC
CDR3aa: CASSTGTSGSWSEQFF

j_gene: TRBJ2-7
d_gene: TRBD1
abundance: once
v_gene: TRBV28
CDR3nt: TGTGCCAGCAGTGATACAGGGGACGAGCAGTACTTC
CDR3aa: CASSDTGDEQYF

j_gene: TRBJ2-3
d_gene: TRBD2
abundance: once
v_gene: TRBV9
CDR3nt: TGTGCCAGCAGCCTCCGACTAGCGGGAGGGCCGAATACGCAGTATTTT
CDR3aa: CASSLRLAGGPNTQYF

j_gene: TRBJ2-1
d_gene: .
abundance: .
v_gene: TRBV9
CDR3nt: TGTGCCAGCAGCCGGGGGGCTAGCGGTTCCTACAATGAGCAGTTCTTC
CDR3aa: CASSRGASGSYNEQFF

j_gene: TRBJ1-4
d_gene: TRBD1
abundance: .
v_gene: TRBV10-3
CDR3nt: TGTGCCACCTCCCGCGGGACAGGGCTAAATGAAAAACTGTTTTTT
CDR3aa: CATSRGTGLNEKLFF

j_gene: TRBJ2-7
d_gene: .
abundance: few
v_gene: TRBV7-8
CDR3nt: TGTGCCAGCAGCCCCGCCCCGGTCCCCGGCGAGCAGTACTTC
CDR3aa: CASSPAPVPGEQYF

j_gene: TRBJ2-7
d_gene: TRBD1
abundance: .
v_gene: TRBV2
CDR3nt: TGTGCCAGCCCGATGTGGACAGGGGGAAACGAGCAGTACTTC
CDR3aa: CASPMWTGGNEQYF

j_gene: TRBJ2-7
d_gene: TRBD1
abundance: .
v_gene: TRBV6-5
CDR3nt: TGTGCCACTGAGGCAGGGGGATCCTCCTACGAGCAGTACTTC
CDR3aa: CATEAGGSSYEQYF

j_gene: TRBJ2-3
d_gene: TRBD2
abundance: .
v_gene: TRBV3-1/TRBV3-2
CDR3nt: TGTGCCAGCAGCCTCCGGACTAGCGGGAAGGATACGCAGTATTTT
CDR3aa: CASSLRTSGKDTQYF

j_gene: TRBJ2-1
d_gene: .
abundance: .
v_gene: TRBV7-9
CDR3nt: TGTGCCAGCAGCTTGATAAGACTTGCTTTTCGCAATGAGCAGTTCTTC
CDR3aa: CASSLIRLAFRNEQFF

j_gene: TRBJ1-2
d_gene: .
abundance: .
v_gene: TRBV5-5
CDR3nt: TGTGCCAGCAGCCCGCGGTCCTCGGTAATTGGCTACACCTTC
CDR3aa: CASSPRSSVIGYTF

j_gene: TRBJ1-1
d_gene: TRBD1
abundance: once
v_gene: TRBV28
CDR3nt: TGTGCCAGCAGCCGTCGCGACAGGGTGGCCACTGAAGCTTTCTTT
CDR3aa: CASSRRDRVATEAFF

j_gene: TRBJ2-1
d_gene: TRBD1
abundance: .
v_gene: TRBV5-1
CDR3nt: TGCGCCAGCAGACAAGCCGGGACAGCTTCCTACAATGAGCAGTTCTTC
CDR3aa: CASRQAGTASYNEQFF

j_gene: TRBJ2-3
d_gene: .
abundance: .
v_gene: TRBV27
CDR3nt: TGTGCCAGCAGTTCGGTTTGGGACACCGGAAAAGGTTCAGATACGCAGTATTTT
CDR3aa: CASSSVWDTGKGSDTQYF

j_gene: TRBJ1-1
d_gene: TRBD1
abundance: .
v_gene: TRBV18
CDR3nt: TGTGCCAGCTCACCTCCGTGGGGACAGGGAGGTGGTAGCACTGAAGCTTTCTTT
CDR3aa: CASSPPWGQGGGSTEAFF

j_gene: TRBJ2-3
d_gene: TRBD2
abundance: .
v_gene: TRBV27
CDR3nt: TGTGCCAGCAGTTTTGGGCGGGAGTTCGATACGCAGTATTTT
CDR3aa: CASSFGREFDTQYF

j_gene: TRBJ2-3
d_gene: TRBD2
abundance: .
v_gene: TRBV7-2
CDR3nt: TGTGCCAGCAGCTTAGCTGCTAGCGGGAGCACAGATACGCAGTATTTT
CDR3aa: CASSLAASGSTDTQYF

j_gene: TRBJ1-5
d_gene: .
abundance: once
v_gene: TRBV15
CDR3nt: TGTGCCACCAGCAGAGATCTGAAGGGGAAAGTCAATCAGCCCCAGCATTTT
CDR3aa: CATSRDLKGKVNQPQHF

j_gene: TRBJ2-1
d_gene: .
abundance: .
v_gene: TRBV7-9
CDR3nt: TGTGCCAGCAGCTCGCAGGGACTCGTTCGAAGCTCCTACAATGAGCAGTTCTTC
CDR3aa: CASSSQGLVRSSYNEQFF

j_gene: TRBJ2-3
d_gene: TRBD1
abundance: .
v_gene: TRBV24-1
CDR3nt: TGTGCCACCAGTGATACAGGGGGTGGCACAGATACGCAGTATTTT
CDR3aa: CATSDTGGGTDTQYF

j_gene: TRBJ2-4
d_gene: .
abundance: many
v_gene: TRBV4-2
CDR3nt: TGTGCCAGCAGCCCTCTAGACGGGGGAGCCAAAAACATTCAGTACTTC
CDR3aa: CASSPLDGGAKNIQYF

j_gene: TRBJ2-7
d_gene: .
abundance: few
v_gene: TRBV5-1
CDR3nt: TGCGCCAGCAGCGCCCCGGGGGGCCCGTACGAGCAGTACTTC
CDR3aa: CASSAPGGPYEQYF

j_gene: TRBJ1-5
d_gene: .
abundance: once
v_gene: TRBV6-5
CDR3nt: TGTGCCAGCGGGCCAGGAACGCTTAGCAATCAGCCCCAGCATTTT
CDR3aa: CASGPGTLSNQPQHF

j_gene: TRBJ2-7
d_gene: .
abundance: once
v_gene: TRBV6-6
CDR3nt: TGTGCCAGCACATCAGGTGCCGGCTACGAGCAGTACTTC
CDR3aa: CASTSGAGYEQYF